This T cell receptor (beta chain) is from a study of T cell changes during pregnancy in multiple sclerosis. The protocol was immunoSEQ multiplex PCR, while the TCRdb copy is restricted to in-frame clones and leaves out a portion. Here the sample spans approximately 94,000 clones, around 93% being singletons. This sample comprised peripheral blood, obtained after pregnancy. The TCR sequence derives from a female donor with multiple sclerosis, enrolled in a pregnancy study.

The CDR3 sequence is CASSLYREREAFF. The CDR3 DNA sequence: TGTGCCAGTAGTCTCTACAGGGAAAGGGAAGCTTTCTTT. This chain uses TRBV19 with TRBJ1-1; the D gene is possibly TRBD1 (6 bases). The V end lost 5 bases, the J end lost 8 bases, and 15 bases lay between the germline ends. CDR1 is LNHDA and CDR2 is SQIVND in the germline V gene (reference sequence). This CDR3 is 13 amino acids long.